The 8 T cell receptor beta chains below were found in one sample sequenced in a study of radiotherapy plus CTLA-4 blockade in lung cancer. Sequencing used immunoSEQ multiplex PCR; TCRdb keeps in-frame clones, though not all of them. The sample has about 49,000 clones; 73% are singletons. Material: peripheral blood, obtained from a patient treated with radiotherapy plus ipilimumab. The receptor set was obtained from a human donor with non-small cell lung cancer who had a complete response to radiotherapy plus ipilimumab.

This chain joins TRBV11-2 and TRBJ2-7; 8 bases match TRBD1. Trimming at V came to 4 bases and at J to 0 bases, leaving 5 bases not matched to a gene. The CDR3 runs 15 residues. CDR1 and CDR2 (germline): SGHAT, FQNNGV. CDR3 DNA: TGTGCCAGCAGCTCCGGGACAGGCCTCTCCTACGAGCAGTACTTC. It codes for CASSSGTGLSYEQYF.

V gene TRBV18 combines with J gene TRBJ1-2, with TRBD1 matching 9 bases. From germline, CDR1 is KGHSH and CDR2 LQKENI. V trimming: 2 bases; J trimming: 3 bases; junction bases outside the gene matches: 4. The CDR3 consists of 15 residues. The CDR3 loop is CASSPSRDRDYGYTF. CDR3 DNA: TGTGCCAGCTCACCATCCAGGGACAGGGACTATGGCTACACCTTC.

Here the CDR3 DNA reads TGCGCCAGCAGTACCGGACTAGCGGGAACCTACGAGCAGTACTTC. Translating gives CASSTGLAGTYEQYF. The V gene is TRBV10-1, the J gene TRBJ2-7, with 12 bases identical to TRBD2. The V segment lost 5 bases and the J segment 2 bases; nucleotides outside the gene matches: 4. Germline CDR1 reads WNHNN; CDR2 reads SYGVQD (reference sequence). CDR3 length: 15 residues.

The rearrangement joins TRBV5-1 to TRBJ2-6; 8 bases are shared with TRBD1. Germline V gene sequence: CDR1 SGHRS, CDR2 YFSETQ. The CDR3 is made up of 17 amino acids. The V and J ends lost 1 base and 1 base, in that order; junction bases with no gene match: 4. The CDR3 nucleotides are TGCGCCAGCAGCTTGTGGCAGGGGGCATCTGGGGCCAACGTCCTGACTTTC. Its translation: CASSLWQGASGANVLTF.

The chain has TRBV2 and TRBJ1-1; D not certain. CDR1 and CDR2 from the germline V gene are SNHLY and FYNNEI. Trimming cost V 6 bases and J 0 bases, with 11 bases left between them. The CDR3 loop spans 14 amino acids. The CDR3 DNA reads TGTGCCAGCAGCCTCCCCGTCGTGAACACTGAAGCTTTCTTT. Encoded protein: CASSLPVVNTEAFF.

CDR3 in DNA: TGTGCCAGCAGCTCGACTAGCCACACCGGGGAGCTGTTTTTT. Translation: CASSSTSHTGELFF. This chain connects TRBV7-2 to TRBJ2-2; 7 nucleotides match TRBD2. CDR1 and CDR2 (germline): SGHTA, FQGNSA. Trimming took 4 bases from V and 3 from J; bases not matched to a gene: 2. This CDR3 comprises 14 residues.

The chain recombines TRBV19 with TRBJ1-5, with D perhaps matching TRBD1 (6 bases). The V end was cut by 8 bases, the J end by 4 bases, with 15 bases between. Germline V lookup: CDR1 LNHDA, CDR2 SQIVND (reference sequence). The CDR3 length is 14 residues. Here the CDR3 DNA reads TGTGCCAGTTCCTCGGGACACTTGAATCAGCCCCAGCATTTT. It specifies CASSSGHLNQPQHF.

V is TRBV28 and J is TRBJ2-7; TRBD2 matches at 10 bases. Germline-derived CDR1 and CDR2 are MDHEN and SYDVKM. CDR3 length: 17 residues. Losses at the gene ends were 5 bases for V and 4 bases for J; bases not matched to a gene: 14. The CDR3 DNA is TGTGCCAGCAGTCCGCCCGGTTGGACTAGCGGAGGTTACGAGCAGTACTTC. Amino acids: CASSPPGWTSGGYEQYF.